A single sample gave rise to the 14 T cell receptor beta chains below, sequenced in a study of Ad26.COV2.S vaccination and SARS-CoV-2 variants. Treatment meaning: about 20 received Ad26.COV2.S at low or high dose, single or two shots; 5 received placebo; per-sample allocation not given. Sampling was performed 63 days after the first vaccine or placebo injection. TCRdb keeps only in-frame clones here, not all; method: immunoSEQ multiplex PCR. The sample includes some 480,000 clones, roughly 85% of them seen just once. This specimen consisted of peripheral blood, obtained in a trial of Ad26.COV2.S vaccine versus placebo. These TCRs come from a person aged 18-60 years who received the Ad26.COV2.S COVID-19 vaccine or a placebo.

This clone was seen a single time. The V gene is TRBV2, the J gene TRBJ1-5, with D uncertain. The CDR3 runs 13 residues. V lost 8 bases, J lost 4 bases, and 12 bases lay in between. From germline, CDR1 is SNHLY and CDR2 FYNNEI. The DNA of the CDR3 is TGTGCCAGCGGGAGGGAAAAGAATCAGCCCCAGCATTTT. It translates to CASGREKNQPQHF.

This clone was counted a single time. This chain links TRBV6-5 with TRBJ2-1; D is uncertain. The CDR3 spans 11 residues. From germline, CDR1 is MNHEY and CDR2 SVGAGI. V gave up 2 bases and J gave up 8 bases, with 4 bases separating them. The CDR3 DNA reads TGTGCCAGCAGTTACCAGTATGAGCAGTTCTTC. Translation: CASSYQYEQFF.

The gene calls are TRBV4-3 and TRBJ1-5; tentatively, D is TRBD1 (5 bases). CDR3 length: 13 residues. Trimming cost V 8 bases and J 3 bases, with 11 bases left between them. The germline V gene encodes CDR1 LGHNA and CDR2 YSLEER. CDR3 coding DNA: TGCGCCAGCGGGCAGGGCGTCAATCAGCCCCAGCATTTT. Translating it yields CASGQGVNQPQHF.

Here the CDR3 DNA reads TGTGCCAGCAGACCGACAGGGGGCGATCCCTATGGCTACACCTTC. This gives the protein CASRPTGGDPYGYTF. The chain joins TRBV6-6 to TRBJ1-2; 10 bases line up with TRBD1. There are 15 residues in the CDR3. V trimming: 6 bases; J trimming: 4 bases; junction bases outside the gene matches: 8. The germline V gene encodes CDR1 MNHNY and CDR2 SVGAGI (reference sequence).

This sequence joins TRBV15 and TRBJ2-5, with 7 bases aligning to TRBD2. Germline V gene sequence: CDR1 LNHNV, CDR2 YYDKDF (reference sequence). Unmatched junction bases numbered 5, after V lost 0 bases and J lost 7 bases. The CDR3 sequence is 14 residues long. The CDR3 sequence: CATSRDSREGTQYF. The CDR3 coding sequence is TGTGCCACCAGCAGAGATAGCAGGGAGGGGACCCAGTACTTC.

V and J are TRBV7-6 and TRBJ2-1, with D uncertain. The ends were cut back, 1 base at V and 9 bases at J, with 10 bases in the middle. Germline CDR1 SGHVS, CDR2 FNYEAQ. CDR3 length: 13 residues. CDR3 sequence reads: CASSLGGSGEQFF. The DNA for the CDR3 is TGTGCCAGCAGCTTAGGGGGTTCTGGTGAGCAGTTCTTC.

The rearrangement joins TRBV6-1 to TRBJ2-7; TRBD2 is a possible D gene (6 bases). CDR1 and CDR2 (germline): MNHNS, SASEGT. V lost 2 bases and J lost 6, with 20 bases in between. The CDR3 spans 16 residues. The CDR3 DNA reads as TGTGCCAGCAGTGAACCACGGAGGGGCCTCTCTCGCGAGCAGTACTTC. Encoded protein: CASSEPRRGLSREQYF.

The CDR3 DNA sequence: TGTGCCAGCAGCTTAATGGGGGGCGTCGGCACCGGGGAGCTGTTTTTT. It yields the protein CASSLMGGVGTGELFF. This chain links TRBV7-3 with TRBJ2-2, with D possibly being TRBD1 or TRBD2 (6 bases each). The CDR3 contains 16 residues. Trimming removed 1 base at V and 4 bases at J, with 13 bases between. Germline V gene sequence: CDR1 SGHTA, CDR2 FQGTGA. The complete variable domain, with remaining parts taken from reference TRBV7-3 and TRBJ2-2, reads GAGVSQTPSNKVTEKGKYVELRCDPISGHTALYWYRQSLGQGPEFLIYFQGTGAADDSGLPNDRFFAVRPEGSVSTLKIQRTERGDSAVYLCASSLMGGVGTGELFFGEGSRLTVL.

CDR3 region: CASSLPNRDEQFF. In DNA, the CDR3 is TGTGCCAGCAGCTTACCGAACCGGGATGAGCAGTTCTTC. The chain employs TRBV7-2 and TRBJ2-1; no reliable D call. CDR3 length: 13 amino acids. V was pared by 2 bases and J by 8 bases, with 10 bases between. Germline CDR1 is SGHTA and CDR2 is FQGNSA.

The V and J genes are TRBV5-1 and TRBJ1-4; D unclear. Germline V gene sequence: CDR1 SGHRS, CDR2 YFSETQ. V shed 1 base and J shed 0 bases, with 1 base lying between them. The CDR3 is 13 residues long. The DNA of the CDR3 is TGCGCCAGCAGCTTGACAACTAATGAAAAACTGTTTTTT. Amino acid sequence: CASSLTTNEKLFF.

The V call is TRBV29-1, the J call TRBJ1-1; D is unclear. The CDR3 spans 13 residues. Per germline, CDR1 SQVTM and CDR2 ANQGSEA. V was clipped by 4 bases and J by 4 bases, with 13 bases between them. As DNA, the CDR3 is TGCAGCGTTGCAACTGGGCTGGTCACTGAAGCTTTCTTT. It is translated as CSVATGLVTEAFF.

V is TRBV6-5 and J is TRBJ2-7, with D tentatively TRBD2 (5 bases). This CDR3 contains 13 residues. The germline V gene has CDR1 MNHEY and CDR2 SVGAGI. V dropped 4 bases and J dropped 6 bases, with 13 bases sitting between them. As DNA, the CDR3 is TGTGCCAGCAGTTTTTTCTCGGGGTCCGAGCAGTACTTC. Translation: CASSFFSGSEQYF.

The rearrangement uses TRBV4-2 and TRBJ2-1; D may be TRBD1 (5 bases). Germline-derived CDR1 and CDR2 are LGHNA and YNFKEQ. Between the trimmed V and J ends, which lost 0 bases and 7 bases, there was a span of 10 bases. The length of the CDR3 is 14 residues. The CDR3, as DNA: TGTGCCAGCAGCCAAGATCAGGCAGGGAATGAGCAGTTCTTC. Protein sequence: CASSQDQAGNEQFF.

V gene TRBV5-1 combines with J gene TRBJ2-7; D remains unclear. Germline V lookup: CDR1 SGHRS, CDR2 YFSETQ. V was clipped by 0 bases and J by 0 bases, with 10 bases between them. The CDR3 contains 15 residues. In nucleotides, the CDR3 is TGCGCCAGCAGCTTGGGTGGCAGTTCCTCCTACGAGCAGTACTTC. It translates to CASSLGGSSSYEQYF.